The clone carrying this T cell receptor beta chain occurred a few times. This record belongs to a study of blood T cells in healthy people across ages. CDR3 size: 16 residues. Germline V CDR1 and CDR2: MNHEY, SVGAGI. Trimming at V came to 5 bases and at J to 8 bases, leaving 14 bases not matched to a gene. Together with a sample-barcoded 5' primer, a J-beta primer mix was included in a second PCR lasting about 6 to 11 cycles. There were at least 3 million CDR3-containing paired-end reads obtained from each sample. TCRdb re-called the 5' RACE reads through MiXCR, storing one row per CDR3 protein. Altogether roughly 550,000 distinct CDR3 sequences are present, 24% being singletons, with the ten largest covering roughly 9.4%. This sample was also put to use in a study of T cells of mothers and their children.

Sequencing was carried out using blood. The source of this sequence is a boy between 10 and 17 years old in good health. The V gene is TRBV6-5, the J gene TRBJ2-1, with 8 bases identical to TRBD1. CDR3 residues: CASSVTWAGGGHEQFF. Here the CDR3 DNA reads TGTGCCAGCAGTGTTACCTGGGCAGGGGGCGGTCATGAGCAGTTCTTC.